The rows below give T cell receptor beta chains drawn from one sample of a study of identical twins. TCRdb reprocessed the 5' RACE reads with MiXCR, giving one entry per CDR3 protein. The data contain approximately 220,000 distinct CDR3 sequences, 7.5% of them singletons. The same data also went into a second study, on yellow fever vaccine responses in identical twins.

The sequenced sample consisted of memory (CD45RO+) T cells sorted from blood. The receptors were sampled from a woman aged 18-35 years in good health. CDR3s include the opening cysteine and the closing phenylalanine or tryptophan. Fields, in order: D gene, clone size, J gene, V gene, CDR3 DNA, CDR3 protein. A D gene is named only where the DNA matches it firmly. Not every row has a clone size; where given, it reads once, few, many or a size class.

d_call: -; clone_size: few; j_call: TRBJ2-7; v_call: TRBV27; cdr3_nt: TGTGCCAGCAGCCGCCGGGGCCCAAACTACGAGCAGTACTTC; cdr3_aa: CASSRRGPNYEQYF
d_call: -; clone_size: many; j_call: TRBJ2-5; v_call: TRBV7-2; cdr3_nt: TGTGCCAGCAGCCGGACTTCTCACGAGACCCAGTACTTC; cdr3_aa: CASSRTSHETQYF
d_call: TRBD1; clone_size: many; j_call: TRBJ1-2; v_call: TRBV28; cdr3_nt: TGTGCCAGCAGTCCTCCGGGACAGGGAGGACAACTCTATGGCTACACCTTC; cdr3_aa: CASSPPGQGGQLYGYTF
d_call: -; clone_size: many; j_call: TRBJ1-1; v_call: TRBV24-1; cdr3_nt: TGTGCCACCAGTGGAGGAGACGGGTGGAACACTGAAGCTTTCTTT; cdr3_aa: CATSGGDGWNTEAFF
d_call: TRBD2; clone_size: few; j_call: TRBJ2-7; v_call: TRBV20-1; cdr3_nt: TGCAGTGCTAAACAACCACTAGCGGGGGGGCAAGAGCAGTACTTC; cdr3_aa: CSAKQPLAGGQEQYF
d_call: -; clone_size: -; j_call: TRBJ2-7; v_call: TRBV7-9; cdr3_nt: TGTGCCAGCAGCTTTGCCGGGTCGGGGCAGCAGTACTTC; cdr3_aa: CASSFAGSGQQYF
d_call: -; clone_size: few; j_call: TRBJ2-7; v_call: TRBV7-2; cdr3_nt: TGTGCCAGCAGCTTCCCCGGGAGCCCCCCGTACTTC; cdr3_aa: CASSFPGSPPYF
d_call: -; clone_size: -; j_call: TRBJ2-1; v_call: TRBV1; cdr3_nt: TGCACCAGCAGCCTCCGAGGGGTGTACAATGAGCAGTTCTTC; cdr3_aa: CTSSLRGVYNEQFF
d_call: TRBD2; clone_size: few; j_call: TRBJ2-2; v_call: TRBV6-2/TRBV6-3; cdr3_nt: TGTGCCAGCAGTTACTCATCGACTAGCGGGGGGGCCATAGGAACCGGGGAGCTGTTTTTT; cdr3_aa: CASSYSSTSGGAIGTGELFF
d_call: TRBD2; clone_size: many; j_call: TRBJ2-2; v_call: TRBV6-2/TRBV6-3; cdr3_nt: TGTGCCAGCAGTTACAGGACTAGTGGAACCGGGGAGCTGTTTTTT; cdr3_aa: CASSYRTSGTGELFF
d_call: -; clone_size: few; j_call: TRBJ1-6; v_call: TRBV6-4; cdr3_nt: TGTGCCAGCAGTGACAGGGGGTCAAATTCACCCCTCCACTTT; cdr3_aa: CASSDRGSNSPLHF
d_call: TRBD2; clone_size: many; j_call: TRBJ2-1; v_call: TRBV3-1; cdr3_nt: TGTGCCAGCAGCCAACTAGCGGGAGGTATGTCCTACAATGAGCAGTTCTTC; cdr3_aa: CASSQLAGGMSYNEQFF